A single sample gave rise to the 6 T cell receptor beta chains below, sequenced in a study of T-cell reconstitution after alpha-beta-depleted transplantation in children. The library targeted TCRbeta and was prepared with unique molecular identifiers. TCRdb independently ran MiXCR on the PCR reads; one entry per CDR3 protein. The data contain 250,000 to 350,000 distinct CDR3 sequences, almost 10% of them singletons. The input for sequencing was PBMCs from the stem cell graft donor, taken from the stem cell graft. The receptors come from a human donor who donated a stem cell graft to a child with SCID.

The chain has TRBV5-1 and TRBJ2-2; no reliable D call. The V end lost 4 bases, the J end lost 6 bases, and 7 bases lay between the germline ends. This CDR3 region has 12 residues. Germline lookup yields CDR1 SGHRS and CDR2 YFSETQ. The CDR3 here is CASSLPPGELFF. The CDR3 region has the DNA TGCGCCAGCAGCCTGCCCCCCGGGGAGCTGTTTTTT. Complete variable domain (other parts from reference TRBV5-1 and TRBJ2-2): KAGVTQTPRYLIKTRGQQVTLSCSPISGHRSVSWYQQTPGQGLQFLFEYFSETQRNKGNFPGRFSGRQFSNSRSEMNVSTLELGDSALYLCASSLPPGELFFGEGSRLTVL.

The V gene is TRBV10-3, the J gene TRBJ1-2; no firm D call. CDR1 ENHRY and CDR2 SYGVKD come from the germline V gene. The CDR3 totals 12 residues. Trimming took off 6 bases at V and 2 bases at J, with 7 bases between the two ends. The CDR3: CAISQANYGYTF. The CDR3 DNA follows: TGTGCCATCAGCCAGGCCAACTATGGCTACACCTTC.

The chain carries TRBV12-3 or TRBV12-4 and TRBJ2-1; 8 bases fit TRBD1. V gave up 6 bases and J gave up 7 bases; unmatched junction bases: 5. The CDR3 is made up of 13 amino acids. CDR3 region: CASRRQGWNEQFF. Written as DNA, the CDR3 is TGTGCCAGCAGACGACAGGGGTGGAATGAGCAGTTCTTC.

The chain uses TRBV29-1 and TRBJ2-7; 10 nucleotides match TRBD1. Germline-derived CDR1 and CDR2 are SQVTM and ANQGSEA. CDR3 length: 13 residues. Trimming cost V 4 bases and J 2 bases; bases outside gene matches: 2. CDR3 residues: CSVGDRGPYEQYF. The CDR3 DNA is TGCAGCGTTGGGGACAGGGGACCCTACGAGCAGTACTTC.

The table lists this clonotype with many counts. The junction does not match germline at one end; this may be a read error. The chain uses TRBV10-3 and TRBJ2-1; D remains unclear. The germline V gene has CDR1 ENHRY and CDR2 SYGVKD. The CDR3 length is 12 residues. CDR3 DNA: TGTGCCATCAGTGAGGGCTACGATGAGCAGTTCTTC. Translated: CAISEGYDEQFF.

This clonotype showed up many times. The CDR3 DNA reads as TGCAGCGTTGTGCCGGTCAATGAGCAGTTCTTC. Translating it yields CSVVPVNEQFF. V usage is TRBV29-1 and J usage is TRBJ2-1; D is uncertain. Trimming took off 4 bases at V and 6 bases at J, with 7 bases between the two ends. This CDR3 is built from 11 residues. The germline CDR1 and CDR2 sequences are SQVTM and ANQGSEA.